Below are 23 T cell receptor beta chains sequenced from a single sample in a study of cytomegalovirus exposure and HLA in healthy donors. The study ran its PCR with 60 Vbeta and 13 Jbeta primers. Generated by immunoSEQ multiplex PCR, the TCRdb table keeps only in-frame clones and is missing some. The table shows around 140,000 clones, with approximately 87% occurring only once. The specimen was PBMCs. The receptor source for this set is a man aged 35 to 55 in good health and CMV-seronegative.

The V gene is TRBV9, the J gene TRBJ2-5, with TRBD2 as a possible D gene (6 bases). The V and J ends lost 4 bases and 3 bases respectively, with 10 bases between them. This CDR3 spans 13 amino acids. The germline V gene encodes CDR1 SGDLS and CDR2 YYNGEE. CDR3 nucleotides: TGTGCCAGCAGCCGGGACTCAGAAGAGACCCAGTACTTC. This translates into CASSRDSEETQYF.

This chain links TRBV4-3 with TRBJ2-5; D may be TRBD2 (5 bases). V was cut by 1 base and J by 3 bases, with 9 bases left in between. From germline, CDR1 is LGHNA and CDR2 YSLEER. CDR3 length: 14 amino acids. CDR3 nucleotides: TGCGCCAGCAGCCAAGGCGGAGCGGAAGAGACCCAGTACTTC. Amino acids: CASSQGGAEETQYF.

This clone was observed a handful of times. V is TRBV27 and J is TRBJ1-1; D is possibly TRBD1 (6 bases). The germline CDR1 and CDR2 sequences are MNHEY and SMNVEV (reference sequence). The V end lost 0 bases, the J end lost 5 bases, and 10 bases lay between the germline ends. The CDR3 length is 14 residues. CDR3 in amino acids: CASSLSRGGTEAFF. As DNA, the CDR3 is TGTGCCAGCAGTTTATCGAGGGGGGGGACTGAAGCTTTCTTT.

This chain uses TRBV5-4 with TRBJ2-7; D is unresolved. The ends were cut back, 4 bases at V and 1 base at J, with 12 bases in the middle. The CDR3 is made up of 14 amino acids. Germline V lookup: CDR1 SGHNT, CDR2 YYREEE (reference sequence). The CDR3 loop is CASSRALLSYEQYF. The DNA of the CDR3 is TGTGCCAGCAGCCGAGCGCTCCTTTCCTACGAGCAGTACTTC.

This clone was seen a few times. V and J are TRBV7-2 and TRBJ1-5; TRBD1 aligns across 9 bases. V lost 5 bases to trimming and J lost 2 bases; unmatched junction nucleotides: 4. The germline V gene has CDR1 SGHTA and CDR2 FQGNSA. The CDR3 length is 15 residues. CDR3 sequence reads: CASSRDRAGNQPQHF. As DNA, the CDR3 is TGTGCCAGCAGCAGGGACAGGGCTGGCAATCAGCCCCAGCATTTT.

CDR3: CASSASGSKETQYF. As DNA, the CDR3 is TGTGCCAGCAGCGCTAGCGGGAGTAAAGAGACCCAGTACTTC. The genes are TRBV7-3 and TRBJ2-5; 10 nucleotides line up with TRBD2. Looked up from germline, CDR1 is SGHTA and CDR2 is FQGTGA. V lost 5 bases to trimming and J lost 3 bases; unmatched junction nucleotides: 3. The length of the CDR3 is 14 residues.

The chain joins TRBV7-6 to TRBJ2-1; weak D call: TRBD1 (5 bases). The length of the CDR3 is 17 residues. Deletions cut 0 bases from V and 6 bases from J, with 18 bases between. Germline CDR1 reads SGHVS; CDR2 reads FNYEAQ. CDR3 coding DNA: TGTGCCAGCAGCTTAGCGGTCGGTCAGGGTGTCCGCAATGAGCAGTTCTTC. It specifies CASSLAVGQGVRNEQFF. Based on the CDR3 plus reference TRBV7-6 and TRBJ2-1, the full variable domain is GAGVSQSPRYKVTKRGQDVALRCDPISGHVSLYWYRQALGQGPEFLTYFNYEAQQDKSGLPNDRFSAERPEGSISTLTIQRTEQRDSAMYRCASSLAVGQGVRNEQFFGPGTRLTVL.

The chain has TRBV2 and TRBJ2-3; D perhaps matches TRBD2 (6 bases). The V end lost 8 bases, the J end lost 5 bases, and 20 bases lay between the germline ends. The CDR3 runs to 15 residues. Per the germline V gene, CDR1 is SNHLY and CDR2 is FYNNEI. CDR3 nucleotides: TGTGCCAGCGGACCCCTAACGGGAGCGGGAGATACGCAGTATTTT. Translated: CASGPLTGAGDTQYF. Looking up the rest from reference TRBV2 and TRBJ2-3 gives the full variable domain: EPEVTQTPSHQVTQMGQEVILRCVPISNHLYFYWYRQILGQKVEFLVSFYNNEISEKSEIFDDQFSVERPDGSNFTLKIRSTKLEDSAMYFCASGPLTGAGDTQYFGPGTRLTVL.

Regarding this clone: Other DNA sequences of this sample code for an identical CDR3. The V and J genes are TRBV5-1 and TRBJ1-6; D perhaps matches TRBD1 (5 bases). Germline assignment: CDR1 SGHRS and CDR2 YFSETQ. CDR3 length: 15 residues. Trimming stripped 4 bases from V and 8 bases from J, with 16 bases between. The CDR3 region has the DNA TGCGCCAGCAGCACACGGCAGGGTAAAGATTCACCCCTCCACTTT. As protein: CASSTRQGKDSPLHF.

This sequence joins TRBV7-9 and TRBJ1-1; weak D call: TRBD1 (5 bases). Between the trimmed V and J ends, which lost 8 bases and 2 bases, there was a span of 15 bases. Germline loops: CDR1 SEHNR, CDR2 FQNEAQ (reference sequence). The CDR3 is 14 amino acids. The CDR3 DNA sequence: TGTGCCAGCTCAGGGTATAGCCTAAACACTGAAGCTTTCTTT. Residues: CASSGYSLNTEAFF.

The chain is built from TRBV5-4 and TRBJ2-7; 8 bases are a match to TRBD2. The CDR3 sequence is 13 residues long. Trimming at V came to 7 bases and at J to 3 bases, leaving 6 bases not matched to a gene. Per germline, CDR1 SGHNT and CDR2 YYREEE (reference sequence). DNA for the CDR3: TGTGCCAGCTCCTCGGGACTAGACTACGAGCAGTACTTC. Encoded protein: CASSSGLDYEQYF.

The J gene is TRBJ1-3, the V gene TRBV23-1; possibly TRBD1 for D (6 bases). TRBV23-1 is marked as an open reading frame, function uncertain. The V gene lost 2 bases and the J gene lost 2 bases, with 19 bases spanning the gap. CDR3 length equals 18 residues. CDR3 region: CASSQPRWRGAPGNTIYF. In DNA, the CDR3 is TGCGCCAGCAGTCAACCCCGGTGGCGGGGGGCGCCTGGAAACACCATATATTTT.

V usage is TRBV28 and J usage is TRBJ1-1; unclear D gene. The CDR3 extends over 11 amino acids. V dropped 7 bases and J dropped 11 bases, with 14 bases sitting between them. CDR1 MDHEN and CDR2 SYDVKM come from the germline V gene. In DNA, the CDR3 is TGTGCCAGCACTCTTCCCCCCGGGGCTTTCTTT. This codes for CASTLPPGAFF.

V and J are TRBV2 and TRBJ1-2; D is perhaps TRBD1 (6 bases). CDR3 length: 14 amino acids. The ends were cut back, 4 bases at V and 7 bases at J, with 16 bases in the middle. Per germline, CDR1 SNHLY and CDR2 FYNNEI. The CDR3 sequence: CASSGDNLSSGYTF. Written as DNA, the CDR3 is TGTGCCAGCAGTGGGGACAACCTATCCAGTGGCTACACCTTC.

This clone was observed a single time. The rearrangement links TRBV5-6 to TRBJ1-5; tentative D call: TRBD1 (5 bases). Trimming took off 4 bases at V and 7 bases at J, with 12 bases between the two ends. This CDR3 region has 13 residues. CDR1 is SGHDT, CDR2 YYEEEE, per germline. The CDR3 loop reads CASSGGVWQPQHF. CDR3 coding DNA: TGTGCCAGCAGCGGAGGGGTCTGGCAGCCCCAGCATTTT.

The J gene is TRBJ2-3, the V gene TRBV5-4; no firm D call. In germline, CDR1 is SGHNT, CDR2 YYREEE (reference sequence). The V end was cut by 3 bases, the J end by 0 bases, with 8 bases between. This CDR3 is built from 14 residues. CDR3 sequence: CASSSRTSTDTQYF. The DNA of the CDR3 is TGTGCCAGCAGCTCGCGAACTAGCACAGATACGCAGTATTTT.

This CDR3 reads CASSPLGLTNEKLFF. Written as DNA, the CDR3 is TGTGCCAGCAGTCCCCTGGGACTAACTAATGAAAAACTGTTTTTT. The chain carries TRBV6-5 and TRBJ1-4; TRBD1 might be the D (5 bases). The germline gives CDR1 MNHEY, CDR2 SVGAGI. The V gene lost 5 bases and the J gene lost 1 base, with 11 bases spanning the gap. The length of the CDR3 is 15 residues.

V and J are TRBV19 and TRBJ1-3, with TRBD1 matching 9 bases. The CDR3 extends over 14 amino acids. Trimming removed 7 bases from V and 4 bases from J; junction bases left unmatched: 5. The germline V gene encodes CDR1 LNHDA and CDR2 SQIVND (reference sequence). DNA for the CDR3: TGTGCCAGTATCCGGACAGGGGCAGGAAACACCATATATTTT. It yields the protein CASIRTGAGNTIYF.

The genes are TRBV18 and TRBJ2-7; 7 bases are shared with TRBD1. V dropped 3 bases and J dropped 5; count of bases not matched to a gene: 7. Germline V CDR1 and CDR2: KGHSH, LQKENI. The CDR3 is made up of 14 amino acids. CDR3 amino acids: CASSPIQGVHEQYF. The CDR3, as DNA: TGTGCCAGCTCACCTATCCAGGGGGTCCACGAGCAGTACTTC.

V usage is TRBV6-5 and J usage is TRBJ2-7, with 7 bases fitting TRBD1. Germline assignment: CDR1 MNHEY and CDR2 SVGAGI. The CDR3 is 14 residues long. Trimming at V came to 0 bases and at J to 2 bases, leaving 1 base not matched to a gene. Here the CDR3 reads CASSYSRGPYEQYF. The CDR3 nucleotides read TGTGCCAGCAGTTACTCGAGGGGGCCCTACGAGCAGTACTTC.

The chain recombines TRBV7-2 with TRBJ2-2; D unresolved. Germline values: CDR1 SGHTA, CDR2 FQGNSA. This CDR3 comprises 15 residues. V gave up 1 base and J gave up 5 bases, with 11 bases separating them. CDR3 sequence reads: CASSLVSSLTGELFF. The CDR3 DNA reads TGTGCCAGCAGCTTAGTCTCGTCGTTGACCGGGGAGCTGTTTTTT.

The table lists this clone with a few counts. The chain links TRBV4-1 to TRBJ1-6; maybe TRBD1 (6 bases). The V gene lost 0 bases and the J gene lost 7 bases, with 13 bases spanning the gap. Germline V CDR1 and CDR2: MGHRA, YSYEKL. This CDR3 is 16 amino acids long. CDR3 amino acids: CASSQDLGAANSPLHF. The DNA for the CDR3 is TGCGCCAGCAGCCAAGATCTGGGGGCTGCGAATTCACCCCTCCACTTT.

The J gene is TRBJ2-1, the V gene TRBV18; perhaps TRBD2 as D (6 bases). CDR1 is KGHSH, CDR2 LQKENI, per germline. V gave up 8 bases and J gave up 1 base, with 15 bases separating them. CDR3 length: 15 amino acids. The CDR3 protein is CASRLGGASYNEQFF. In nucleotides, the CDR3 is TGTGCCAGCCGACTGGGGGGTGCATCCTACAATGAGCAGTTCTTC.